The TCR beta chain under discussion was sequenced for a study of blood T cell repertoires in COVID-19. Turning to the study itself: The cDNA or gDNA used as material had been derived from T cells, B-cell-depleted T cells, or PBMCs.

There are 19 residues in the CDR3. Germline lookup yields CDR1 MDHEN and CDR2 SYDVKM. V trimming: 4 bases; J trimming: 2 bases; junction bases outside the gene matches: 20. Clones were sequenced by immunoSEQ multiplex PCR, and TCRdb holds only the in-frame ones, with some missing. Here the sample spans under 450,000 clones, around nine tenths being singletons. Sequenced: peripheral blood. The chain combines TRBV28 with TRBJ2-7, with 7 nucleotides matching TRBD1. The clonotype comes from a woman aged 40 to 50 with COVID-19, enrolled during active disease. The CDR3 region is CASSSRNNYRGSRPYEQYF. For the CDR3, the DNA is TGTGCCAGCAGTTCTCGGAACAATTACAGGGGTAGTCGTCCCTACGAGCAGTACTTC. The variable domain in full, completed from reference TRBV28 and TRBJ2-7, reads DVKVTQSSRYLVKRTGEKVFLECVQDMDHENMFWYRQDPGLGLRLIYFSYDVKMKEKGDIPEGYSVSREKKERFSLILESASTNQTSMYLCASSSRNNYRGSRPYEQYFGPGTRLTVT.